This is a list of T cell receptor beta chains from one sample in a study of human T cells and chemical hapten exposure. TCRdb re-derived calls from the RACE reads in MiXCR, one entry per CDR3 protein. The repertoire consists of roughly 380,000 distinct CDR3 sequences, with roughly 5.3% occurring once and the leading ten covering around 2.6%. Sequences were derived from whole blood, sampled in connection with sensitization to the hapten diphenylcyclopropenone (DPC). These receptors originate from a woman aged 45-65 years with alopecia areata. Some clones in this sample may be carry-over from other donors' samples. The conserved cysteine and the conserved F or W are not part of the CDR3 here.

CDR3 protein,V gene
SGSLGSTEAF,TRBV20-1
ASSEQGSYEQY,TRBV6-1
ASSSYGQETQY,TRBV6-5
ASSPPDSIGWGYT,TRBV13
ASSLVTESYEQY,TRBV5-1
ASKISGSSTDTQY,TRBV2
SAGEGDQPQH,TRBV29-1
SVDMAGRAF,TRBV29-1
SVTGTENYEQY,TRBV29-1
ASSGGGVDEQF,TRBV9
SAGSSKGVTDTQY,TRBV20-1
SVGGSSGAGYT,TRBV29-1
ASSDGFTDTQY,TRBV25-1
SVEWVSGANVLT,TRBV29-1
ASSLASTSWETDTQY,TRBV5-1
ASLGGSQGYEQF,TRBV27
SVPQDGGQETQY,TRBV29-1
ASSGDRPSTDTQY,TRBV13
ASRGTMNTEAF,TRBV6-1
ASSLTGFGYNEQF,TRBV14
ASSPGGQDYGYT,TRBV18
ASRSGPDSPLH,TRBV4-3
SARNPGQSNEKLF,TRBV20-1
ASRNRVLSIRGITEAF,TRBV28
ASSLGGQGTKQF,TRBV7-9
ASSLTTTDTQY,TRBV27
ASSSGSVNEQF,TRBV19
SARGTGGRNSPLH,TRBV20-1
ASRDGLLGSPLH,TRBV5-1
SVDILAGVPETQY,TRBV29-1
SVEDHSSYGYT,TRBV29-1
SASGLAGGRGEQF,TRBV20-1
ASRRRDRASYEQY,TRBV28
SVEVQDYYGYT,TRBV29-1
SAAGGPREQF,TRBV20-1